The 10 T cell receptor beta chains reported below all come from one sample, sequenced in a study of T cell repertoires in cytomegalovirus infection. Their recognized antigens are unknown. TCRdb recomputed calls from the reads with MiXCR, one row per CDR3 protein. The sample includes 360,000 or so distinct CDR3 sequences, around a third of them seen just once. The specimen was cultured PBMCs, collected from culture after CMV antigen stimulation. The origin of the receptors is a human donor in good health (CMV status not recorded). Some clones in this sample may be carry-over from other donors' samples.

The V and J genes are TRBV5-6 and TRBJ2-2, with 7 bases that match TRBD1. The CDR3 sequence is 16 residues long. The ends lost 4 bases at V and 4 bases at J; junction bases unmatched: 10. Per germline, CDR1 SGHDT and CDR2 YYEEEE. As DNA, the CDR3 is TGTGCCAGCAGCAGACCCACGACAGGGAGCACCGGGGAGCTGTTTTTT. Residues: CASSRPTTGSTGELFF.

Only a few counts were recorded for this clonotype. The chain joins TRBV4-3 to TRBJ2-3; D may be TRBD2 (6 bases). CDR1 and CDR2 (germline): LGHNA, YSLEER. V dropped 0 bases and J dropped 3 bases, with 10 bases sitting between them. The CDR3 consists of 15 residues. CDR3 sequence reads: CASSQDTSRTDTQYF. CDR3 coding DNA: TGCGCCAGCAGCCAAGATACTAGCCGGACAGATACGCAGTATTTT.

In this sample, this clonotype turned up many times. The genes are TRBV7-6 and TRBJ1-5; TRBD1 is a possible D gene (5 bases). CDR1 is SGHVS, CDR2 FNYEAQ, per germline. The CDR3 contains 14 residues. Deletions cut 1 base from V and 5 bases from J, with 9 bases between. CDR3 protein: CASSLGWGDQPQHF. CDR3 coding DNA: TGTGCCAGCAGCTTAGGATGGGGGGATCAGCCCCAGCATTTT.

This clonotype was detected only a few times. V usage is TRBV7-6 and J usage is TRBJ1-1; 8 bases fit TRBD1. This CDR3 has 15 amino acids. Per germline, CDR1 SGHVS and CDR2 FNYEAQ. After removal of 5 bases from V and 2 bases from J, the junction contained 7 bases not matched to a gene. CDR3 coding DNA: TGTGCCAGCAGCCCGGGGGACAGGATAAACACTGAAGCTTTCTTT. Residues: CASSPGDRINTEAFF.

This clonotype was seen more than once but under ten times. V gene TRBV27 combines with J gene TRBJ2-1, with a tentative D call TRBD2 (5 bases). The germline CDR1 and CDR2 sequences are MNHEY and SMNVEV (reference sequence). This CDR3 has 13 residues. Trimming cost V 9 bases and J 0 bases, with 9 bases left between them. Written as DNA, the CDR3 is TGTGCCAGTGGACTTGACTCCTACAATGAGCAGTTCTTC. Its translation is CASGLDSYNEQFF.

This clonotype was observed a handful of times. CDR3 residues: CASSFGVTSLNTGELFF. The CDR3 DNA reads TGTGCCAGCAGTTTTGGGGTAACTAGTCTGAACACCGGGGAGCTGTTTTTT. This rearrangement joins TRBV12-3 or TRBV12-4 to TRBJ2-2; weak D call: TRBD2 (5 bases). V was clipped by 3 bases and J by 1 base, with 15 bases between them. CDR3 length equals 17 residues.

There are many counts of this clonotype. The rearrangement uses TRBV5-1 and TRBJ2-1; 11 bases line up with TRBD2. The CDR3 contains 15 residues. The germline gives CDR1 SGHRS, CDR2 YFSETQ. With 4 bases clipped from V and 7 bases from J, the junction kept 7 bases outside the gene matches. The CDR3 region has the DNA TGCGCCAGCAGCACTAGCGGGAGAGGTTCGAATGAGCAGTTCTTC. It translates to CASSTSGRGSNEQFF.

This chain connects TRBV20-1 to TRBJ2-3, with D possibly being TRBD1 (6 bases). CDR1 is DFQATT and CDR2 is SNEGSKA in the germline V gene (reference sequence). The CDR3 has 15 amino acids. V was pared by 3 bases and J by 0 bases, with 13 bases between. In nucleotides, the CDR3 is TGCAGTGCTAGGGAAGACAGGAGGAGCACAGATACGCAGTATTTT. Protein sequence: CSAREDRRSTDTQYF.

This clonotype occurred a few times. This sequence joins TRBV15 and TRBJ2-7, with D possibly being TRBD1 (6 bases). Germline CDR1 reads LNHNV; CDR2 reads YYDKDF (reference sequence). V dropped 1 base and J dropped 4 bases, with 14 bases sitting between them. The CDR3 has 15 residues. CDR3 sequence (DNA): TGTGCCACCAGCAGAGGGGGACACCACAAGTACGAGCAGTACGTC. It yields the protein CATSRGGHHKYEQYV.

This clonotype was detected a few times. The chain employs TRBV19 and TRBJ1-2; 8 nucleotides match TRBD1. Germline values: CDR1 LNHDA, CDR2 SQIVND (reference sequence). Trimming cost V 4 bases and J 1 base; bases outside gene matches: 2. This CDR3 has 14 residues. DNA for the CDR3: TGTGCCAGTAGTACCGACAGGGGTAACTATGGCTACACCTTC. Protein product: CASSTDRGNYGYTF.